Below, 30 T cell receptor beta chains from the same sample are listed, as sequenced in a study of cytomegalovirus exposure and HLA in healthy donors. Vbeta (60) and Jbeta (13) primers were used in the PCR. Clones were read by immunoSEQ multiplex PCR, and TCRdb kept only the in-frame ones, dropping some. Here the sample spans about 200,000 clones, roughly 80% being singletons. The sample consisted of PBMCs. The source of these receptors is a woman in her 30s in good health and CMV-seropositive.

The CDR3 is CASSDRENTEAFF. In nucleotides, the CDR3 is TGTGCCAGCAGTGATCGGGAAAACACTGAAGCTTTCTTT. The chain has TRBV6-1 and TRBJ1-1, with D unclear. The V end was cut by 3 bases, the J end by 2 bases, with 7 bases between. This CDR3 spans 13 amino acids. Germline V CDR1 and CDR2: MNHNS, SASEGT.

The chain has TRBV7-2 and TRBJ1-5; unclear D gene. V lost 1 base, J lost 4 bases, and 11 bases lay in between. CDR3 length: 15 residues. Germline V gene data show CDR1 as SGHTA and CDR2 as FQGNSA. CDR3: CASSLGRESNQPQHF. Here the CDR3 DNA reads TGTGCCAGCAGCTTAGGTAGGGAGAGTAATCAGCCCCAGCATTTT.

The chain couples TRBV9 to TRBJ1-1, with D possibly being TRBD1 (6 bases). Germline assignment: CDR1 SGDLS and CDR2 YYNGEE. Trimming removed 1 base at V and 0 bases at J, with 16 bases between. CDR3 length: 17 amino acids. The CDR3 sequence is CASSVQDRLIMNTEAFF. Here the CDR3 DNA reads TGTGCCAGCAGCGTACAGGACAGACTTATAATGAACACTGAAGCTTTCTTT.

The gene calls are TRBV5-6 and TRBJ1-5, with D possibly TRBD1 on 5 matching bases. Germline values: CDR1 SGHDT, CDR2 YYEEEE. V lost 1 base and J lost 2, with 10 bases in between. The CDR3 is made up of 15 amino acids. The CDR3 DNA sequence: TGTGCCAGCAGCTTGTCAGGGAATGGCAATCAGCCCCAGCATTTT. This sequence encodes CASSLSGNGNQPQHF.

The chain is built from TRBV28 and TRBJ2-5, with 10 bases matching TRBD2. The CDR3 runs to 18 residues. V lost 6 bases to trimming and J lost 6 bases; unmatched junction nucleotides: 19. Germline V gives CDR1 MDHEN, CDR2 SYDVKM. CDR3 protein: CASRPKGLAGDQTQTQYF. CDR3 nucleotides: TGTGCCAGCAGACCAAAAGGGCTAGCGGGGGACCAGACGCAGACCCAGTACTTC.

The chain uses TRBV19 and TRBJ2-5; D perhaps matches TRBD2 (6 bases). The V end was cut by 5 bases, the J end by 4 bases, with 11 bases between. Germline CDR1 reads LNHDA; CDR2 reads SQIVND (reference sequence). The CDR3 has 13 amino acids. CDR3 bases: TGTGCCAGTAGTGTCGCGGGGATAGAGACCCAGTACTTC. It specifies CASSVAGIETQYF. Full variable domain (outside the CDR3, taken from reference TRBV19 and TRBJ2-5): DGGITQSPKYLFRKEGQNVTLSCEQNLNHDAMYWYRQDPGQGLRLIYYSQIVNDFQKGDIAEGYSVSREKKESFPLTVTSAQKNPTAFYLCASSVAGIETQYFGPGTRLLVL.

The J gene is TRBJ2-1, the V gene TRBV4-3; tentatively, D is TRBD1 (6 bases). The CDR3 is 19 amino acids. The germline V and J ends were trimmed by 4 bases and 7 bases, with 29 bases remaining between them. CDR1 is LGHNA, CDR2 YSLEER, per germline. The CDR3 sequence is CASSRGPPAITSQPNEQFF. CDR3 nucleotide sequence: TGCGCCAGCAGCCGGGGGCCCCCCGCAATTACTAGTCAACCGAATGAGCAGTTCTTC.

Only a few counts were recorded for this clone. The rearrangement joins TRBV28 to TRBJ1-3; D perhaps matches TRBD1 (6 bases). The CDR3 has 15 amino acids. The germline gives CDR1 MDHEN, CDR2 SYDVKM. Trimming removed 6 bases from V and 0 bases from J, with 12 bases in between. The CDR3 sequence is CASRQGPSSGNTIYF. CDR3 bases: TGTGCCAGCAGACAGGGACCTAGCTCTGGAAACACCATATATTTT.

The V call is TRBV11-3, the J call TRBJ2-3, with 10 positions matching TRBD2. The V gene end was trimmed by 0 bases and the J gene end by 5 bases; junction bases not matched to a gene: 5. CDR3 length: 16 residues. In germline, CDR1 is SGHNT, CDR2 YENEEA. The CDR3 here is CASSLESGRAEDTQYF. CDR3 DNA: TGTGCCAGCAGCTTAGAGAGCGGGAGGGCCGAAGATACGCAGTATTTT.

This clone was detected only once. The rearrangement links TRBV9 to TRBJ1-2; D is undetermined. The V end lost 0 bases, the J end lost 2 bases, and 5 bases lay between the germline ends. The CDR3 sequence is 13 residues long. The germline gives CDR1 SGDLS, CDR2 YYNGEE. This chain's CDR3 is CASSVGQNYGYTF. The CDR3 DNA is TGTGCCAGCAGCGTAGGGCAGAACTATGGCTACACCTTC.

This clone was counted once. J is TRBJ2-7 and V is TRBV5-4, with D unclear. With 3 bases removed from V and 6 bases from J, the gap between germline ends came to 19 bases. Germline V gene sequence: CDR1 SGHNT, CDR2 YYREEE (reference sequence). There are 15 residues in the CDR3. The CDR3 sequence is CASSSPADSPAEQYF. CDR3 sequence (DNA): TGTGCCAGCAGCTCCCCTGCTGACTCCCCCGCCGAGCAGTACTTC.

The CDR3 nucleotides are TGTGCCAGCAGCGCATCAGGGGGCACTCAGCCCCAGCATTTT. It codes for CASSASGGTQPQHF. V and J are TRBV7-9 and TRBJ1-5, with 8 bases aligning to TRBD1. The germline V gene has CDR1 SEHNR and CDR2 FQNEAQ (reference sequence). CDR3 length equals 14 residues. V lost 5 bases to trimming and J lost 6 bases; unmatched junction nucleotides: 6.

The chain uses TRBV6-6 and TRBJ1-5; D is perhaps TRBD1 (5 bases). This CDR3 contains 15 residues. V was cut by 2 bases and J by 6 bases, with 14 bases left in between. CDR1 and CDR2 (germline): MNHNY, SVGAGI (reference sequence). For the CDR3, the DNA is TGTGCCAGCAGTTACAGGTCGGGGGTGGGTCAGCCCCAGCATTTT. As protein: CASSYRSGVGQPQHF.

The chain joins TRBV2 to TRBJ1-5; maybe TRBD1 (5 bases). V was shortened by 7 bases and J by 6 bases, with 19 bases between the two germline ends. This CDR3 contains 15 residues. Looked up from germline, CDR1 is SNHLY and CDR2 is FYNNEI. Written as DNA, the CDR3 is TGTGCCAGCACGGAGGAGGTTAGGGGAGGTCAGCCCCAGCATTTT. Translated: CASTEEVRGGQPQHF.

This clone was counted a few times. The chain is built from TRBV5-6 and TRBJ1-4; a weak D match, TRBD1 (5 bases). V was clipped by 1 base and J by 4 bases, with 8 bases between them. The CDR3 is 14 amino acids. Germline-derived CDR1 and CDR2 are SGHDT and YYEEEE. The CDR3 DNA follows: TGTGCCAGCAGCTTGAGACAGAATAATGAAAAACTGTTTTTT. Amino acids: CASSLRQNNEKLFF.

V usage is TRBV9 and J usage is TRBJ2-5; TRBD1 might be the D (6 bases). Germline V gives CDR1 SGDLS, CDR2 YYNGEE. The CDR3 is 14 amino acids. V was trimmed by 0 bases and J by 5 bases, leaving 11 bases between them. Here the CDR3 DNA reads TGTGCCAGCAGCGTAGACAGGGTTCAGGAGACCCAGTACTTC. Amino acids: CASSVDRVQETQYF.

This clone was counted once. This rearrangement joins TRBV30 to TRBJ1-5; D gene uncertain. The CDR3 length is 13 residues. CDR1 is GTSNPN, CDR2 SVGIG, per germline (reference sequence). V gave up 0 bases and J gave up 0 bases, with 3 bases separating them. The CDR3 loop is CAWSVNSNQPQHF. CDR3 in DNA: TGTGCCTGGAGTGTCAATAGCAATCAGCCCCAGCATTTT.

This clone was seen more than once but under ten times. The CDR3 region has the DNA TGTGCCAGCGGCAGGGATGGCACAGATACGCAGTATTTT. Translation: CASGRDGTDTQYF. The gene calls are TRBV28 and TRBJ2-3; possible D gene TRBD1, 5 bases. The CDR3 has 13 amino acids. V lost 8 bases and J lost 1, with 10 bases in between. Germline loops: CDR1 MDHEN, CDR2 SYDVKM.

This CDR3 is CASSDGPGNEQFF. The CDR3 DNA is TGTGCCAGCAGTGACGGTCCAGGAAATGAGCAGTTCTTC. The chain uses TRBV7-3 and TRBJ2-1; unclear D gene. The CDR3 has 13 residues. Germline V gives CDR1 SGHTA, CDR2 FQGTGA. The ends were cut back, 6 bases at V and 7 bases at J, with 13 bases in the middle.

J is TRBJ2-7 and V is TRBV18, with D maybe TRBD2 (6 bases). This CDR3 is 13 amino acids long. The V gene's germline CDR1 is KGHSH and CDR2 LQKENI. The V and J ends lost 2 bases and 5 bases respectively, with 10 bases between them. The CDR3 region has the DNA TGTGCCAGCTCACCAGGACTAATGGACGAGCAGTACTTC. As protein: CASSPGLMDEQYF.

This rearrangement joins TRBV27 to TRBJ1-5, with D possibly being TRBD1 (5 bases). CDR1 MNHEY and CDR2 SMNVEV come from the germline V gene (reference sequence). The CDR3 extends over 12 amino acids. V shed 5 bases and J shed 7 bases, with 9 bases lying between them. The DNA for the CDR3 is TGTGCCAGCAGTCCCCGGGGGCAGCCCCAGCATTTT. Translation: CASSPRGQPQHF.

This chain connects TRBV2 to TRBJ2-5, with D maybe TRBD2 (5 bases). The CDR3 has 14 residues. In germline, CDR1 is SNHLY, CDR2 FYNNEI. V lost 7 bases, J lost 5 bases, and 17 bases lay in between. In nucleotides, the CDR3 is TGTGCCAGCACTCGAGTAGCCCGGAGGGAGACCCAGTACTTC. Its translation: CASTRVARRETQYF.

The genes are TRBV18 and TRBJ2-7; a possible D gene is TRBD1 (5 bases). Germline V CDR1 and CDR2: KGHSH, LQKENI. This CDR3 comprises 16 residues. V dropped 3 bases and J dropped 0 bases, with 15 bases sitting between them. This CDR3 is CASSPVDIDSSYEQYF. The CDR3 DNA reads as TGTGCCAGCTCACCCGTCGACATTGACAGCTCCTACGAGCAGTACTTC.

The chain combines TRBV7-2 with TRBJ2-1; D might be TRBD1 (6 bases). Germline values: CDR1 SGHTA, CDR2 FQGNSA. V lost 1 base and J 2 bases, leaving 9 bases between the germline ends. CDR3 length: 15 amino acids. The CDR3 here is CASSLGRQAYNEQFF. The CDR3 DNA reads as TGTGCCAGCAGCTTAGGGAGACAGGCCTACAATGAGCAGTTCTTC.

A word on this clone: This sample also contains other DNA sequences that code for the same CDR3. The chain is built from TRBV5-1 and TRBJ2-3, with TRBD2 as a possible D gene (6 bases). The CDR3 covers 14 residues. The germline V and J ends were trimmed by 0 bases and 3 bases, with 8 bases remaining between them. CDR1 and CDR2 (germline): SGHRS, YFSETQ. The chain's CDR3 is CASSLGLVTDTQYF. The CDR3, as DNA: TGCGCCAGCAGCTTGGGACTAGTGACAGATACGCAGTATTTT.

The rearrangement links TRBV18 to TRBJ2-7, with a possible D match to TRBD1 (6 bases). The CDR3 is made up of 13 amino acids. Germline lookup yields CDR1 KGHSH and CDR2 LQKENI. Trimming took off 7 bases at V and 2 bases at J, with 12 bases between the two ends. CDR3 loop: CASLGDNAYEQYF. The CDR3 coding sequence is TGTGCCAGCTTGGGGGACAACGCCTACGAGCAGTACTTC. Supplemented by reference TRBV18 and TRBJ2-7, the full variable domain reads NAGVMQNPRHLVRRRGQEARLRCSPMKGHSHVYWYRQLPEEGLKFMVYLQKENIIDESGMPKERFSAEFPKEGPSILRIQQVVRGDSAAYFCASLGDNAYEQYFGPGTRLTVT.

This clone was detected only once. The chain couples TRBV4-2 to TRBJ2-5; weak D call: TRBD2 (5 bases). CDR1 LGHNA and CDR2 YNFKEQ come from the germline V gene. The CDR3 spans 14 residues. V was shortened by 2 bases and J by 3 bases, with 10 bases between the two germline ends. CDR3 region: CASSQRSGKETQYF. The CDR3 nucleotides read TGTGCCAGCAGCCAAAGGTCCGGGAAAGAGACCCAGTACTTC.

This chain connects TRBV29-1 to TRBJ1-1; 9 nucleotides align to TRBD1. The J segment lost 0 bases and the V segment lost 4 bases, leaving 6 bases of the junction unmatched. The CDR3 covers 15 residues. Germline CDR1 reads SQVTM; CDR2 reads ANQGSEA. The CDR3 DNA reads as TGCAGCGTTGCTGGGGACAGGGAAGTGAACACTGAAGCTTTCTTT. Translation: CSVAGDREVNTEAFF.

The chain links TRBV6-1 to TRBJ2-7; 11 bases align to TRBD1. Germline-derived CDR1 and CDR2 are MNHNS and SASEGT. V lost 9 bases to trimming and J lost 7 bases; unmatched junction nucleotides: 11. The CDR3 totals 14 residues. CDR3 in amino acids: CASSGTGGEGEQYF. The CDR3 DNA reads TGTGCCAGTTCCGGGACAGGGGGTGAGGGGGAGCAGTACTTC.

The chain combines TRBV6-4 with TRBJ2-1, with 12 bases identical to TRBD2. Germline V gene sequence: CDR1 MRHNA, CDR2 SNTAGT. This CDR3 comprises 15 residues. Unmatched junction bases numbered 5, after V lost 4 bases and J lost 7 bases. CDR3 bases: TGTGCCAGCAGTGTGTCTAGCGGGGGGGCAAATGAGCAGTTCTTC. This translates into CASSVSSGGANEQFF.